Given below is one TCR beta chain in context. Its specificity is unknown. This specimen belongs to a study of OX40 agonist ivuxolimab in advanced cancers. The CDR3 spans 16 residues. CDR1 LNHDA and CDR2 SQIVND come from the germline V gene (reference sequence). The ends were cut back, 3 bases at V and 5 bases at J, with 19 bases in the middle. Overall study results and limits: Low levels of normalized T-cell clonal expansion also appeared in some nonresponders.

Only in-frame clones appear in the TCRdb table, and some are missing; sequencing was by immunoSEQ multiplex PCR. The sample carries approximately 81,000 clones, 81% recorded once. This TCR derives from an adult with an advanced solid tumor such as melanoma, head and neck, liver or kidney cancer. This chain joins TRBV19 and TRBJ1-2; D remains unclear. The source was CD4+ or CD8+ T cells sorted from blood, collected in a trial of the OX40 agonist ivuxolimab. The chain's CDR3 is CASSMSGSQRFYGYTF. The CDR3 nucleotides read TGTGCCAGTAGTATGTCCGGCAGTCAAAGGTTTTATGGCTACACCTTC.